Below, 14 T cell receptor beta chains from the same sample are listed, as sequenced in a study of immune characterization of retroperitoneal liposarcoma. TCRdb re-called the PCR reads with MiXCR, one entry per CDR3 protein. This table has about 12,000 distinct CDR3 sequences, 47% appearing once. The specimen was tumor tissue. These receptor sequences come from a female donor with retroperitoneal liposarcoma.

CDR3 DNA: TGTGCCAGCAGCTTAGCCCGCACCAGGGGGAATGAGCAGTTCTTC. Encoded protein: CASSLARTRGNEQFF. This chain connects TRBV7-2 to TRBJ2-1; TRBD1 agrees at 7 bases. The CDR3 totals 15 residues. The trim removed 0 bases at V and 7 bases at J, leaving 6 bases unmatched. Germline V gene data show CDR1 as SGHTA and CDR2 as FQGNSA.

The chain joins TRBV6-1 to TRBJ2-6; 7 bases line up with TRBD1. Trimming removed 8 bases from V and 1 base from J; junction bases left unmatched: 11. CDR1 and CDR2 from the germline V gene are MNHNS and SASEGT. This CDR3 comprises 17 residues. The CDR3 DNA follows: TGTGCCAGCGGAGCCGACAGGGCGAAATCTGGGGCCAACGTCCTGACTTTC. Amino acids: CASGADRAKSGANVLTF.

This clonotype rates as large. The genes are TRBV6-1 and TRBJ2-1; D is tentatively TRBD1 or TRBD2 (5 bases each). Between the trimmed V and J ends, which lost 8 bases and 7 bases, there was a span of 9 bases. The germline V gene has CDR1 MNHNS and CDR2 SASEGT. There are 11 residues in the CDR3. CDR3 residues: CASSWGNEQFF. The CDR3 DNA sequence: TGTGCCAGCTCGTGGGGGAATGAGCAGTTCTTC.

This clonotype is medium-sized (0.01 to 0.1%). This chain links TRBV6-1 with TRBJ2-7; 9 bases agree with TRBD2. The CDR3 runs to 15 residues. Per germline, CDR1 MNHNS and CDR2 SASEGT. The V segment lost 2 bases and the J segment 0 bases; nucleotides outside the gene matches: 2. This chain's CDR3 is CASSEFSGSSYEQYF. In nucleotides, the CDR3 is TGTGCCAGCAGTGAATTTAGCGGGAGCTCCTACGAGCAGTACTTC.

The sample holds a few counts of this clonotype. The genes are TRBV7-1 and TRBJ2-7; possibly TRBD2 for D (5 bases). TRBV7-1 is recorded as an ORF, its role being uncertain. V was cut by 5 bases and J by 5 bases, with 16 bases left in between. The CDR3 is 14 residues long. The chain's CDR3 is CASSVGGRRNEQYF. In DNA, the CDR3 is TGTGCCAGCAGCGTTGGAGGCCGTCGCAACGAGCAGTACTTC.

With regard to this clonotype: The junction shows a germline mismatch at one end, possibly a read error. V is TRBV6-1 and J is TRBJ2-5, with D perhaps matching TRBD1 or TRBD2 (5 bases each). The CDR3 length is 14 residues. The germline gives CDR1 MNHNS, CDR2 SASEGT. The CDR3 reads CASSRDPDQEPQYF. The CDR3 nucleotides are TGTGCCAGCAGCCGGGACCCCGACCAAGAGCCCCAGTACTTC.

By its share, this clonotype is medium-sized. The genes are TRBV6-1 and TRBJ2-5; 7 bases match TRBD2. The DNA end favors TRBJ2-7, so the J call may be wrong. The CDR3 extends over 12 amino acids. Germline CDR1 MNHNS, CDR2 SASEGT. Here the CDR3 reads CASSSSGYEQYF. In DNA, the CDR3 is TGTGCCAGCAGTAGTAGCGGGTACGAGCAGTACTTC.

The chain uses TRBV7-2 and TRBJ2-1; no clear D. Germline CDR1 reads SGHTA; CDR2 reads FQGNSA. This CDR3 has 13 residues. Trimming left V 5 bases short and J 8 bases short, with 13 bases between. CDR3 residues: CASSPRASYEQFF. CDR3 sequence (DNA): TGTGCCAGCAGCCCCCGGGCTAGTTATGAGCAGTTCTTC.

This clonotype turned up a few times. This chain uses TRBV7-2 with TRBJ2-5, with TRBD2 as a possible D gene (6 bases). Germline-derived CDR1 and CDR2 are SGHTA and FQGNSA. The CDR3 extends over 16 amino acids. V was shortened by 1 base and J by 1 base, with 13 bases between the two germline ends. Written as DNA, the CDR3 is TGTGCCAGCAGCTTAGGTTCCGCGGGGTCCCAAGAGACCCAGTACTTC. Protein sequence: CASSLGSAGSQETQYF.

This clonotype has more than one count but fewer than ten. The V and J genes are TRBV11-2 and TRBJ2-1; D unclear. This CDR3 spans 14 amino acids. Germline V gene sequence: CDR1 SGHAT, CDR2 FQNNGV. V was trimmed by 5 bases and J by 8 bases, leaving 16 bases between them. The CDR3 sequence: CASSPSWGIDEQFF. CDR3 sequence (DNA): TGTGCCAGCAGCCCTAGTTGGGGAATCGATGAGCAGTTCTTC.

The CDR3 reads CASSLQGGMGEQFF. In DNA form, the CDR3 reads TGCGCCAGCAGTCTACAGGGGGGCATGGGTGAGCAGTTCTTC. The chain combines TRBV10-1 with TRBJ2-1; TRBD1 matches at 8 bases. This CDR3 region has 14 residues. The V and J ends lost 5 bases and 9 bases, in that order; junction bases with no gene match: 9. CDR1 is WNHNN and CDR2 is SYGVQD in the germline V gene (reference sequence).

This chain links TRBV6-1 with TRBJ2-7, with a weak D call TRBD1 (6 bases). The CDR3 contains 13 residues. The V gene's germline CDR1 is MNHNS and CDR2 SASEGT. The ends were cut back, 11 bases at V and 4 bases at J, with 18 bases in the middle. CDR3 loop: CAVKWAGEYEQYF. The CDR3 coding sequence is TGTGCCGTTAAATGGGCAGGGGAGTACGAGCAGTACTTC.

The chain uses TRBV6-8 and TRBJ2-3; maybe TRBD1 (5 bases). The CDR3 runs to 13 residues. Germline CDR1 is MNHGY and CDR2 is SAAAGT. Trimming took 2 bases from V and 3 from J, leaving 6 bases between them. The CDR3 sequence: CASSYGATDTQYF. The CDR3 DNA follows: TGTGCCAGCAGTTACGGGGCAACAGATACGCAGTATTTT.

The chain joins TRBV7-2 to TRBJ2-4; no clear D gene. The J call may be faulty, since TRBJ2-7 better matches the DNA end. CDR1 and CDR2 (germline): SGHTA, FQGNSA. The CDR3 runs 13 residues. The chain's CDR3 is CASSSFYSYEQYF. Here the CDR3 DNA reads TGTGCCAGCAGCTCTTTTTACTCCTACGAGCAGTACTTC.